Below, 19 T cell receptor beta chains from the same sample are listed, as sequenced in a study of blood T cell repertoires in COVID-19. Some clones are missing from TCRdb's copy, which holds only in-frame ones; the method was immunoSEQ multiplex PCR. The sample holds a few hundred thousand clones, 80% to 90% seen once. Sequencing was performed on PBMCs or T cells enriched from blood (not recorded which). These receptors all stem from a woman aged 40-49 years with acute COVID-19.

The gene calls are TRBV4-2 and TRBJ1-3; D not resolved. Trimming cost V 0 bases and J 4 bases, with 16 bases left between them. CDR3 length: 17 residues. Germline CDR1 and CDR2: LGHNA and YNFKEQ. The CDR3 DNA sequence: TGTGCCAGCAGCCAAGAGGTTGTCAGTACAGTCGGAAACACCATATATTTT. Residues: CASSQEVVSTVGNTIYF.

The rearrangement uses TRBV6-6 and TRBJ1-5; weak D call: TRBD1 (5 bases). CDR1 and CDR2 from the germline V gene are MNHNY and SVGAGI (reference sequence). V was clipped by 7 bases and J by 3 bases, with 13 bases between them. The CDR3 totals 14 residues. The CDR3 bases are TGTGCCAGCACCCAGACAGATTTCAATCAGCCCCAGCATTTT. Amino acids: CASTQTDFNQPQHF.

The rearrangement links TRBV30 to TRBJ2-1; the match to TRBD2 covers 9 bases. V lost 4 bases, J lost 7 bases, and 11 bases stayed unmatched. This CDR3 spans 15 amino acids. Germline V CDR1 and CDR2: GTSNPN, SVGIG (reference sequence). The CDR3: CAWNQTSGGRNEQFF. The CDR3 nucleotides are TGTGCCTGGAACCAGACTAGCGGAGGTCGAAATGAGCAGTTCTTC.

The rearrangement joins TRBV28 to TRBJ2-7, with 10 bases fitting TRBD1. The CDR3 extends over 13 amino acids. J lost 5 bases, V lost 5 bases, and 3 bases had no gene match. Germline-derived CDR1 and CDR2 are MDHEN and SYDVKM. CDR3 loop: CASSPDRGNEQYF. CDR3 nucleotides: TGTGCCAGCAGTCCGGACAGGGGGAACGAGCAGTACTTC. Combining the CDR3 with reference TRBV28 and TRBJ2-7 gives the whole variable domain DVKVTQSSRYLVKRTGEKVFLECVQDMDHENMFWYRQDPGLGLRLIYFSYDVKMKEKGDIPEGYSVSREKKERFSLILESASTNQTSMYLCASSPDRGNEQYFGPGTRLTVT.

The chain carries TRBV18 and TRBJ1-6; 8 nucleotides line up with TRBD1. Losses at the gene ends were 4 bases for V and 5 bases for J; bases not matched to a gene: 7. Germline V lookup: CDR1 KGHSH, CDR2 LQKENI. The CDR3 is made up of 16 amino acids. The CDR3 DNA reads TGTGCCAGCTCACAGGACAGGGTCAAAGATAATTCACCCCTCCACTTT. It translates to CASSQDRVKDNSPLHF.

This chain's CDR3 is CASSPDRLYEQYF. CDR3 DNA sequence: TGTGCCAGCAGTCCAGACAGGCTCTACGAGCAGTACTTC. The chain joins TRBV28 to TRBJ2-7, with a weak D call TRBD1 (6 bases). The CDR3 consists of 13 residues. Trimming took 5 bases from V and 3 from J, leaving 11 bases between them. Germline V gene lookup returns CDR1 MDHEN and CDR2 SYDVKM.

This chain connects TRBV18 to TRBJ1-6, with 7 bases that match TRBD1. This CDR3 has 18 residues. V was pared by 1 base and J by 3 bases, with 9 bases of the junction left unmatched. The V gene's germline CDR1 is KGHSH and CDR2 LQKENI. CDR3 protein: CASSPLETGLYYNSPLHF. The DNA for the CDR3 is TGTGCCAGCTCACCACTCGAGACAGGGTTGTACTATAATTCACCCCTCCACTTT.

The J gene is TRBJ1-3, the V gene TRBV7-2, with 11 bases identical to TRBD1. From germline, CDR1 is SGHTA and CDR2 FQGNSA. J was trimmed by 0 bases and V by 3 bases; bases with no gene match: 4. This CDR3 is 17 amino acids long. CDR3 region: CASSLDRGPSSGNTIYF. DNA for the CDR3: TGTGCCAGCAGCTTGGACAGGGGGCCGAGCTCTGGAAACACCATATATTTT.

CDR3 amino acids: CASRDSYEQYF. Here the CDR3 DNA reads TGTGCCAGCAGAGACAGTTACGAGCAGTACTTC. This chain links TRBV6-5 with TRBJ2-7; D might be TRBD1 (5 bases). Germline V lookup: CDR1 MNHEY, CDR2 SVGAGI. The CDR3 has 11 residues. Trimming cost V 6 bases and J 4 bases, with 7 bases left between them.

The genes are TRBV6-5 and TRBJ1-2; a possible D gene is TRBD1 (5 bases). The CDR3 is 13 amino acids. CDR1 and CDR2 from the germline V gene are MNHEY and SVGAGI. V gave up 6 bases and J gave up 8 bases, with 16 bases separating them. CDR3 residues: CASSPPRVGGYTF. The CDR3 DNA reads TGTGCCAGCAGCCCCCCCAGGGTAGGAGGCTACACCTTC.

The rearrangement links TRBV4-2 to TRBJ1-4; 9 nucleotides align to TRBD1. The CDR3 has 15 amino acids. V shed 4 bases and J 6 bases; nucleotides not matched to a gene: 6. Germline V gene data show CDR1 as LGHNA and CDR2 as YNFKEQ. CDR3: CASSPSTGGHEKLFF. The DNA for the CDR3 is TGTGCCAGCAGCCCATCCACAGGGGGCCATGAAAAACTGTTTTTT.

This chain links TRBV18 with TRBJ1-3; D uncertain. The length of the CDR3 is 16 residues. Germline values: CDR1 KGHSH, CDR2 LQKENI. The V end lost 4 bases, the J end lost 0 bases, and 13 bases lay between the germline ends. CDR3 protein: CASSLGTGISGNTIYF. The CDR3 nucleotides are TGTGCCAGCTCACTCGGCACGGGGATCTCTGGAAACACCATATATTTT.

This chain connects TRBV7-2 to TRBJ1-5, with TRBD1 identical over 7 bases. Germline V lookup: CDR1 SGHTA, CDR2 FQGNSA. CDR3 size: 14 residues. V shed 5 bases and J 5 bases; nucleotides not matched to a gene: 6. CDR3 DNA sequence: TGTGCCAGCAGCCAAGACAGGGCTGATCAGCCCCAGCATTTT. Amino acid sequence: CASSQDRADQPQHF.

In its sample, this clone was seen a few times. The V gene is TRBV4-2, the J gene TRBJ2-7; 12 bases fit TRBD2. J gave up 7 bases and V 0 bases, and 7 bases lay outside the gene matches. CDR3 length: 16 amino acids. Germline V gene lookup returns CDR1 LGHNA and CDR2 YNFKEQ. CDR3 DNA sequence: TGTGCCAGCAGCCAAGAACTAGCGGGAGGCTATGGAGAGCAGTACTTC. It specifies CASSQELAGGYGEQYF.

The CDR3 nucleotides are TGTGCCAGCAGTTTAGAGGGGGCAAGGAACACTGAAGCTTTCTTT. Translating gives CASSLEGARNTEAFF. V and J are TRBV27 and TRBJ1-1; 7 bases align to TRBD1. Germline-derived CDR1 and CDR2 are MNHEY and SMNVEV (reference sequence). The CDR3 is made up of 15 amino acids. The J segment lost 1 base and the V segment lost 2 bases, leaving 4 bases of the junction unmatched.

This clone has just a few counts. The V and J genes are TRBV18 and TRBJ1-1; D ambiguous. The germline V gene has CDR1 KGHSH and CDR2 LQKENI. This CDR3 has 16 amino acids. With 6 bases removed from V and 1 base from J, the gap between germline ends came to 18 bases. Written as DNA, the CDR3 is TGTGCCAGCTCTAGCTTGGCCGGAGCTCCGAACACTGAAGCTTTCTTT. Translated: CASSSLAGAPNTEAFF.

This chain connects TRBV7-3 to TRBJ2-7, with TRBD2 as a possible D gene (6 bases). CDR3 length: 13 residues. V was pared by 5 bases and J by 6 bases, with 14 bases between. CDR1 and CDR2 (germline): SGHTA, FQGTGA. The CDR3 spells CASSQTSVGEQYF. CDR3 in DNA: TGTGCCAGCAGCCAGACTAGTGTGGGCGAGCAGTACTTC.

The rearrangement uses TRBV15 and TRBJ1-5; no definite D call. Trimming left V 0 bases short and J 4 bases short, with 7 bases between. The CDR3 extends over 14 amino acids. Germline lookup yields CDR1 LNHNV and CDR2 YYDKDF (reference sequence). CDR3 amino acids: CATSREARNQPQHF. For the CDR3, the DNA is TGTGCCACCAGCAGAGAGGCCCGTAATCAGCCCCAGCATTTT.

The rearrangement links TRBV3-1 (or the pseudogene TRBV3-2) to TRBJ1-1; TRBD1 might be the D (6 bases). V shed 4 bases and J shed 5 bases, with 8 bases lying between them. The CDR3 has 12 amino acids. Germline CDR1 is LGHDT and CDR2 is YNNKEL (reference sequence). The chain's CDR3 is CASSRGQTEAFF. CDR3 nucleotides: TGTGCCAGCAGCCGGGGGCAGACTGAAGCTTTCTTT.